This T cell receptor (beta chain) comes out of a study of blood T cell repertoires in COVID-19. The repertoire was sequenced with immunoSEQ multiplex PCR; TCRdb's copy has only in-frame clones and lacks some. The sample shows roughly 240,000 clones, about nine tenths of them seen only once. The origin of this receptor is a woman in her forties with acute COVID-19. Sequencing input: PBMCs or T cells enriched from blood (not recorded which).

The CDR3 DNA sequence: TGTGCCAGCAGCCGGGACGGGAGCTCTGGAAACACCATATATTTT. This translates into CASSRDGSSGNTIYF. This chain connects TRBV11-3 to TRBJ1-3; possible D gene TRBD1, 5 bases. Germline CDR1 is SGHNT and CDR2 is YENEEA. CDR3 size: 15 residues. Trimming shortened V by 5 bases and J by 0 bases, and 11 bases separated the two germline ends.